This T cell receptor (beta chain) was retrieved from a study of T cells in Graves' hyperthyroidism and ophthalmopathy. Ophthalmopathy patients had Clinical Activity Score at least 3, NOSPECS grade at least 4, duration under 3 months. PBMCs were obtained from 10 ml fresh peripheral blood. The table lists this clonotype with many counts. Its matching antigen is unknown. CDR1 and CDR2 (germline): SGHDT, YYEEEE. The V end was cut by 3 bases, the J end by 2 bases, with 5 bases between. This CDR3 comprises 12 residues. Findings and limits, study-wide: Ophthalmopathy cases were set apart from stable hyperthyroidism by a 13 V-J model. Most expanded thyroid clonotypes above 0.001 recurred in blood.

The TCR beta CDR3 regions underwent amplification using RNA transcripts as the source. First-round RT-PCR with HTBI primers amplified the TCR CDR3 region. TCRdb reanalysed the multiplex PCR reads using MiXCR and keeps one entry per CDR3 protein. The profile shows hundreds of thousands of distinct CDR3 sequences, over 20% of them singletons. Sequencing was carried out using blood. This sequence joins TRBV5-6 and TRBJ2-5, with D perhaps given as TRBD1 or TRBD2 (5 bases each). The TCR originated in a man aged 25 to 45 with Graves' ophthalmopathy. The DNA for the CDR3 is TGTGCCAGCAGCTGGGGGCAAGAGACCCAGTACTTC. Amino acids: CASSWGQETQYF.